The 3 T cell receptor beta chains reported below all come from one sample, sequenced in a study of persistence of HIV-infected CD4 T cells. Their antigen targets remain unknown. This nonspecific control used anti-CD3/anti-CD28 bead stimulation of CD4+ T cells. CD4+ T cells upregulating both CD40 ligand and CD69 were sorted as responding cells. The immunoSEQ assay was version 4, run in survey mode. TCRdb's copy holds only in-frame clones and misses some; the assay was immunoSEQ multiplex PCR. The sample gives about 45,000 clones, about 87% of which show up once; approximately 0.5% is in the top ten. Sequencing was performed on CD4+ T cells sorted from PBMCs after approximately 19-hour stimulation, taken from a patient who received antiretroviral therapy. The receptors stem from an adult woman with HIV who was CMV-seropositive.

The V and J genes are TRBV7-3 and TRBJ2-1, with D perhaps TRBD2 (6 bases). This CDR3 is built from 13 residues. The V end was cut by 3 bases, the J end by 7 bases, with 10 bases between. From germline, CDR1 is SGHTA and CDR2 FQGTGA. The CDR3 DNA is TGTGCCAGCAGCTTGACTAGTTTAAATGAGCAGTTCTTC. Amino acid sequence: CASSLTSLNEQFF. Full variable domain (outside the CDR3, taken from reference TRBV7-3 and TRBJ2-1): GAGVSQTPSNKVTEKGKYVELRCDPISGHTALYWYRQSLGQGPEFLIYFQGTGAADDSGLPNDRFFAVRPEGSVSTLKIQRTERGDSAVYLCASSLTSLNEQFFGPGTRLTVL.

Regarding this clone: Additional DNA sequences in this sample encode the identical CDR3. The chain is built from TRBV15 and TRBJ1-2, with D tentatively TRBD1 (6 bases). V lost 9 bases to trimming and J lost 0 bases, with 11 bases between them. Germline V gene data show CDR1 as LNHNV and CDR2 as YYDKDF (reference sequence). CDR3 length: 13 residues. CDR3 sequence reads: CATSEGANYGYTF. The CDR3 nucleotides read TGTGCCACAAGCGAGGGGGCTAACTATGGCTACACCTTC.

This sequence joins TRBV29-1 and TRBJ1-5; possible D gene TRBD1, 5 bases. V was cut by 7 bases and J by 1 base, with 14 bases left in between. The CDR3 length is 14 residues. CDR1 is SQVTM, CDR2 ANQGSEA, per germline. CDR3 in DNA: TGCAGCGCCCGTTTCGGGGGGAGCAATCAGCCCCAGCATTTT. Its translation is CSARFGGSNQPQHF.